The entry below describes one T cell receptor beta chain. The source of the sample is a study of blood T cell repertoires in COVID-19. V lost 2 bases, J lost 3 bases, and 10 bases lay in between. The CDR3 extends over 13 amino acids. Germline V gene data show CDR1 as GTSNPN and CDR2 as SVGIG (reference sequence). TCRdb's table, derived via immunoSEQ multiplex PCR, lists solely in-frame clones and lacks some. The top ten hold roughly 12% of the sample, which has fewer than 200,000 clones, approximately 80% seen once. This clonotype originated in a man between 45 and 60 years old who had recovered from COVID-19. The chain couples TRBV30 to TRBJ1-1; D gene unclear. Sequenced: PBMCs or T cells enriched from blood (not recorded which). In DNA, the CDR3 is TGTGCCTGGAGTCAGGCGTCGTACACTGAAGCTTTCTTT. Translating it yields CAWSQASYTEAFF.